The T cell receptor beta chain described here comes from a study of T-cell memory formation after mild COVID-19. Study context: TCR clusters were largely donor specific.

Study-wide findings and caveats: Cross-reactive memory seemingly joined, as some responding clones were found in pre-infection memory. From day 15 to 85, contracting clones were balanced between CD4 and CD8, whereas later expanders leaned toward CD4+. Contracting CD4+ clones lay largely in CM and EM, with CD8+ ones residing in EMRA.

A remark on this clonotype: What it recognizes is unknown.

TCRdb reprocessed the 5' RACE reads via MiXCR and lists one record per CDR3 protein. Among some 350,000 distinct CDR3 sequences listed, 10% to 15% were seen once. Sequencing used PBMCs or a T cell subset sorted from them (not recorded which). The source is a man younger than 30 who had mild COVID-19 (a few samples of this study predate the infection). Cell type and time point are not known.

Written as DNA, the CDR3 is TGTGCCAGCAGCGTAACAGGGGGATCGCGGTACGAGCAGTACTTC. This encodes CASSVTGGSRYEQYF. The chain has TRBV11-3 and TRBJ2-7; 8 bases map to TRBD1. Germline CDR1 is SGHNT and CDR2 is YENEEA. This CDR3 comprises 15 residues. The V gene end was trimmed by 5 bases and the J gene end by 4 bases; junction bases not matched to a gene: 10.